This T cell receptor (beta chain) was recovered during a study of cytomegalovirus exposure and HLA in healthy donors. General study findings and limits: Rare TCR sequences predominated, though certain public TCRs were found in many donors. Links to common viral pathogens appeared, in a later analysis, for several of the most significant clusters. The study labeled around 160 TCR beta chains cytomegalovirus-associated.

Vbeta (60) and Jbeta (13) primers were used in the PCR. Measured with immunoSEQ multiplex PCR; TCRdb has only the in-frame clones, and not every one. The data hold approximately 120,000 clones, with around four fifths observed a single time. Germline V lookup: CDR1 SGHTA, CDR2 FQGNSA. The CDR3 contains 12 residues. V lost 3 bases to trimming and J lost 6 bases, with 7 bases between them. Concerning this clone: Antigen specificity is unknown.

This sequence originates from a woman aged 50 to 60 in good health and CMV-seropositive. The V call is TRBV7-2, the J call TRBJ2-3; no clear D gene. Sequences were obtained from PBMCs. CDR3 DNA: TGTGCCAGCAGCTTCTCTCGGGATACGCAGTATTTT. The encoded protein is CASSFSRDTQYF.